This is a list of T cell receptor beta chains from one sample in a study of T cell repertoires in cytomegalovirus infection. Each CDR3 protein gets one entry after TCRdb re-called the reads with MiXCR. This table holds approximately 700,000 distinct CDR3 sequences, about 40% found once. The sequencing sample was made of PBMCs. The receptor source for this set is a human donor in good health (CMV status not recorded). Some clones in this sample may be carry-over from other donors' samples. The CDR3 runs from the conserved cysteine through the conserved F or W. The D gene is left open where the match is weak. Rows may omit the clone size; those that give it use once, few, many or a size class.

D gene: TRBD2; clone size: -; V gene: TRBV4-1; J gene: TRBJ2-6; CDR3 protein: CASSQEASGRVSGANVLTF; CDR3 DNA: TGCGCCAGCAGCCAAGAGGCTAGCGGGAGGGTTTCTGGGGCCAACGTCCTGACTTTC
D gene: -; clone size: once; V gene: TRBV29-1; J gene: TRBJ1-1; CDR3 protein: CSVGGFGVMNTEAFF; CDR3 DNA: TGCAGCGTTGGAGGGTTTGGGGTAATGAACACTGAAGCTTTCTTT
D gene: -; clone size: few; V gene: TRBV28; J gene: TRBJ1-6; CDR3 protein: CASSLGVLNSPLHF; CDR3 DNA: TGTGCCAGCAGTTTAGGGGTCCTCAATTCACCCCTCCACTTT
D gene: TRBD1; clone size: few; V gene: TRBV5-6; J gene: TRBJ1-5; CDR3 protein: CASSRDRDVSNQPQHF; CDR3 DNA: TGTGCCAGCAGCCGAGACAGGGATGTGAGCAATCAGCCCCAGCATTTT
D gene: -; clone size: -; V gene: TRBV24-1; J gene: TRBJ1-5; CDR3 protein: CATSDGHQPQHF; CDR3 DNA: TGTGCCACCAGTGACGGACATCAGCCCCAGCATTTT
D gene: TRBD1; clone size: few; V gene: TRBV27; J gene: TRBJ1-5; CDR3 protein: CASSLPDRGLSNQPQHF; CDR3 DNA: TGTGCCAGCAGTTTACCTGACAGGGGACTTAGCAATCAGCCCCAGCATTTT
D gene: TRBD1; clone size: few; V gene: TRBV6-5; J gene: TRBJ1-5; CDR3 protein: CASSTGGNRDSNQPQHF; CDR3 DNA: TGTGCCAGCAGTACAGGGGGAAATAGGGATAGCAATCAGCCCCAGCATTTT
D gene: TRBD1; clone size: -; V gene: TRBV7-9; J gene: TRBJ2-6; CDR3 protein: CASSLDPGQGTGANVLTF; CDR3 DNA: TGTGCCAGCAGCTTAGATCCGGGACAGGGAACTGGGGCCAACGTCCTGACTTTC
D gene: -; clone size: -; V gene: TRBV6-6; J gene: TRBJ1-1; CDR3 protein: CASSYVGRDEAFF; CDR3 DNA: TGTGCCAGCAGTTACGTTGGCAGGGACGAAGCTTTCTTT
D gene: -; clone size: -; V gene: TRBV12-3/TRBV12-4; J gene: TRBJ1-1; CDR3 protein: CSSSSRQRTEAFF; CDR3 DNA: TGTTCCAGCAGTTCTCGTCAGCGGACTGAAGCTTTCTTT
D gene: TRBD2; clone size: -; V gene: TRBV7-8; J gene: TRBJ2-1; CDR3 protein: CASSLYRAGGSDEQFF; CDR3 DNA: TGTGCCAGCAGCTTATATCGGGCGGGGGGAAGCGATGAGCAGTTCTTC
D gene: -; clone size: many; V gene: TRBV7-2; J gene: TRBJ2-3; CDR3 protein: CASSIAATDTQYF; CDR3 DNA: TGTGCCAGCAGCATAGCGGCCACAGATACGCAGTATTTT
D gene: -; clone size: -; V gene: TRBV19; J gene: TRBJ1-4; CDR3 protein: CASSIYRDSGEKLFF; CDR3 DNA: TGTGCCAGTAGTATTTACAGGGACTCCGGTGAAAAACTGTTTTTT
D gene: -; clone size: -; V gene: TRBV2; J gene: TRBJ2-6; CDR3 protein: CASGHPLPGHLSGANVLAF; CDR3 DNA: TGTGCCAGCGGACACCCGCTCCCGGGACACCTCTCTGGGGCCAACGTCCTGGCTTTC
D gene: -; clone size: few; V gene: TRBV7-2; J gene: TRBJ2-3; CDR3 protein: CASSLVGTALDTQYF; CDR3 DNA: TGTGCCAGCAGCCTGGTCGGGACGGCTTTAGATACGCAGTATTTT
D gene: TRBD1; clone size: -; V gene: TRBV5-6; J gene: TRBJ2-1; CDR3 protein: CASRRQGAFVEQFF; CDR3 DNA: TGTGCCAGCAGGCGACAGGGGGCTTTTGTTGAGCAGTTCTTC
D gene: -; clone size: few; V gene: TRBV6-6; J gene: TRBJ1-2; CDR3 protein: CASSYSTRTYGYTF; CDR3 DNA: TGTGCCAGCAGTTACTCGACTAGGACCTATGGCTACACCTTC